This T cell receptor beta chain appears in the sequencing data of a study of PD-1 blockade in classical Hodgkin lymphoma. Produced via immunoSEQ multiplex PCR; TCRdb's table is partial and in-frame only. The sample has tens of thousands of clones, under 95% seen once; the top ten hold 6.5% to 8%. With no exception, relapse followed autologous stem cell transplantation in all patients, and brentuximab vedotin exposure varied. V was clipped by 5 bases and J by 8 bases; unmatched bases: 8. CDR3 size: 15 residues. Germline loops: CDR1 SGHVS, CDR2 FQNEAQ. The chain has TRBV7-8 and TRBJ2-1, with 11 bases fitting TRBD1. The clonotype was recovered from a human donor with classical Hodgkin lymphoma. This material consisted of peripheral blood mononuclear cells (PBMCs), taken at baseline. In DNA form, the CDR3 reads TGTGCCAGCAGCCTCGGACAGGGGGCTTGGGATGAGCAGTTCTTC. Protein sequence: CASSLGQGAWDEQFF.